This entry lists 15 T cell receptor beta chains sequenced from one sample in a study of T cell responses to AZD1222 COVID-19 vaccine. Sequencing was performed with immunoSEQ multiplex PCR; in TCRdb, only in-frame clones are kept and a portion is missing. The table has about 44,000 clones, about 83% seen once. Sequencing was performed on peripheral blood, taken on day 0 of AZD1222 vaccination. The receptors here all came from an adult in good health.

V gene TRBV9 combines with J gene TRBJ2-1; D is unclear. Germline CDR1 reads SGDLS; CDR2 reads YYNGEE. The length of the CDR3 is 12 residues. The V end was cut by 2 bases, the J end by 6 bases, with 6 bases between. DNA of the CDR3: TGTGCCAGCAGCGTGGACGGCAATGAGCAGTTCTTC. Amino acid sequence: CASSVDGNEQFF. Variable domain in full (rest from reference TRBV9 and TRBJ2-1): DSGVTQTPKHLITATGQRVTLRCSPRSGDLSVYWYQQSLDQGLQFLIQYYNGEERAKGNILERFSAQQFPDLHSELNLSSLELGDSALYFCASSVDGNEQFFGPGTRLTVL.

The genes are TRBV5-5 and TRBJ1-6; 7 bases agree with TRBD1. From germline, CDR1 is SGHKS and CDR2 YYEKEE (reference sequence). The CDR3 is made up of 16 amino acids. Trimming removed 1 base from V and 7 bases from J; junction bases left unmatched: 8. Here the CDR3 reads CASSLTAGTANSPLHF. DNA of the CDR3: TGTGCCAGCAGCTTGACCGCCGGGACAGCGAATTCACCCCTCCACTTT.

The CDR3 spells CASSAGTSDLYEQYF. CDR3 nucleotide sequence: TGTGCCAGCAGCGCCGGGACATCGGATCTGTACGAGCAGTACTTC. The chain uses TRBV6-6 and TRBJ2-7; perhaps TRBD1 as D (6 bases). The CDR3 has 15 residues. CDR1 and CDR2 (germline): MNHNY, SVGAGI (reference sequence). V lost 6 bases, J lost 4 bases, and 19 bases lay in between.

J is TRBJ2-1 and V is TRBV15, with D uncertain. V lost 4 bases and J lost 9, with 13 bases in between. CDR3 length: 13 amino acids. Germline loops: CDR1 LNHNV, CDR2 YYDKDF (reference sequence). The CDR3 here is CATSMSTLGEQFF. The DNA for the CDR3 is TGTGCCACCAGCATGTCTACTTTGGGTGAGCAGTTCTTC.

The chain is built from TRBV3-1 (or the pseudogene TRBV3-2) and TRBJ1-1; TRBD1 matches 7 bases. This CDR3 region has 16 residues. The germline gives CDR1 LGHDT, CDR2 YNNKEL (reference sequence). The V segment lost 1 base and the J segment 5 bases; nucleotides outside the gene matches: 10. The CDR3 region has the DNA TGTGCCAGCAGCCAAGCCTGGGGCAGGGGGGCGACTGAAGCTTTCTTT. Translated: CASSQAWGRGATEAFF.

The V gene is TRBV20-1, the J gene TRBJ1-6, with D unclear. The CDR3 has 9 amino acids. Germline lookup yields CDR1 DFQATT and CDR2 SNEGSKA (reference sequence). Trimming took off 5 bases at V and 13 bases at J, with 6 bases between the two ends. As DNA, the CDR3 is TGCAGTGCTGGCTTGCCCCTCCACTTT. The encoded protein is CSAGLPLHF.

The chain combines TRBV5-1 with TRBJ1-2; 8 positions agree with TRBD1. V gave up 0 bases and J gave up 4 bases; unmatched junction bases: 8. The germline V gene has CDR1 SGHRS and CDR2 YFSETQ. The CDR3 sequence is 16 residues long. CDR3 protein: CASSLADRVGGYGYTF. The CDR3 coding sequence is TGCGCCAGCAGCTTGGCGGACAGGGTTGGGGGCTATGGCTACACCTTC.

The CDR3 protein is CASSLEIPPLHF. DNA for the CDR3: TGTGCCAGCAGCTTAGAAATTCCACCCCTCCACTTT. The chain couples TRBV7-2 to TRBJ1-6; D is unclear. This CDR3 spans 12 amino acids. V lost 1 base and J 11 bases, leaving 6 bases between the germline ends. Germline CDR1 and CDR2: SGHTA and FQGNSA.

The gene calls are TRBV5-1 and TRBJ2-5; 9 bases align to TRBD2. This CDR3 has 16 amino acids. V shed 0 bases and J 2 bases; nucleotides not matched to a gene: 5. Germline V gene sequence: CDR1 SGHRS, CDR2 YFSETQ. The CDR3 DNA reads TGCGCCAGCAGCTTGGCCCCGCGGGGGGGGCAAGAGACCCAGTACTTC. Residues: CASSLAPRGGQETQYF.

The J gene is TRBJ1-6, the V gene TRBV12-3 or TRBV12-4; D is unclear. Trimming took 3 bases from V and 8 from J, leaving 8 bases between them. CDR3 length: 13 amino acids. The DNA of the CDR3 is TGTGCCAGCAGTTTTTTCGGGGATTCACCCCTCCACTTT. Translated: CASSFFGDSPLHF.

This clone has a single count. The rearrangement links TRBV5-4 to TRBJ1-5; perhaps TRBD1 as D (6 bases). The CDR3 sequence is 14 residues long. Per germline, CDR1 SGHNT and CDR2 YYREEE (reference sequence). V lost 2 bases and J 4 bases, leaving 10 bases between the germline ends. CDR3 sequence: CASSLQGRNQPQHF. The CDR3 bases are TGTGCCAGCAGCTTACAGGGTAGGAATCAGCCCCAGCATTTT.

The gene calls are TRBV15 and TRBJ2-5, with D perhaps being TRBD1 or TRBD2 (5 bases each). This CDR3 comprises 14 residues. V lost 1 base, J lost 4 bases, and 10 bases lay in between. Germline CDR1 is LNHNV and CDR2 is YYDKDF (reference sequence). CDR3 amino acids: CATSRARDVETQYF. As DNA, the CDR3 is TGTGCCACCAGCAGAGCTAGGGACGTAGAGACCCAGTACTTC.

V gene TRBV10-3 combines with J gene TRBJ1-4; D is ambiguous. The CDR3 runs 15 residues. Trimming removed 0 bases at V and 5 bases at J, with 10 bases between. Germline assignment: CDR1 ENHRY and CDR2 SYGVKD. CDR3 loop: CAISESGQRNEKLFF. CDR3 sequence (DNA): TGTGCCATCAGTGAGTCGGGCCAGCGCAATGAAAAACTGTTTTTT.

The rearrangement uses TRBV12-3 or TRBV12-4 and TRBJ1-2; D unclear. The CDR3 loop spans 12 amino acids. Trimming shortened V by 4 bases and J by 2 bases, and 5 bases separated the two germline ends. CDR3 in DNA: TGTGCCAGCAGTTACGGGAACTATGGCTACACCTTC. Translation: CASSYGNYGYTF.

The table lists this clone with a few counts. The gene calls are TRBV5-8 and TRBJ1-1; D ambiguous. Germline V gene data show CDR1 as SGHTS and CDR2 as YDEGEE. Trimming took 0 bases from V and 1 from J, leaving 10 bases between them. This CDR3 is built from 15 residues. The CDR3 sequence: CASSLGHNKNTEAFF. CDR3 coding DNA: TGTGCCAGCAGCTTGGGGCACAACAAGAACACTGAAGCTTTCTTT.